Included here is one TCR beta chain sequence, with context. Its cognate antigen has yet to be identified. Base qualities are not provided; no much larger clone lies one nucleotide away. This entry is derived from a study of coeliac disease (dated by TCRdb to 2022 to 2024). Notes on the research overall: Each coeliac patient fell into one of three classes: newly diagnosed active disease, refractory coeliac disease type I, or disease kept under control by a gluten-free diet. Next-generation sequencing of rearranged TRB and TRG CDR3 regions was used on small intestinal lymphocyte fractions taken from coeliac and non-coeliac patients. TRB sequencing worked for samples from 30 or so subjects, and these included 24 paired bulk unsorted intraepithelial and lamina propria cell samples. A total of some 30 patients took part in the full study: approximately 22 had serologically confirmed coeliac disease and 8 were controls with non-small intestinal disorders. High-resolution HLA typing was unavailable, so biased TRBV7-2 usage was queried as a proof of principle. The study set out to describe the TR repertoires of small intestinal T cells in active coeliac disease, refractory type I coeliac disease, and coeliac disease treated with a gluten-free diet.

Relative to germline, V is 8 bases shorter and J is 8 bases shorter, with 12 bases between their ends. Measured from the cysteine to the phenylalanine, the CDR3 is 11 residues long. The DNA shown is the 33-base CDR3, in frame from base 1. CDR1 is given as MNHEY and CDR2 as SMNVEV, both from the germline V gene (reference sequence). What the work shows at the level of the full study, not this receptor alone: The authors judged the approach to be unsuitable for unbiased detection of gliadin-specific T cells, because gliadin-specific T cells are scarce and rarely shared between patients. For the most part, TRB repertoires were private, with most amino acid sequences found in only one sample, and V-gene usage showed no significant difference across disease groups. Published gliadin-specific TRB sequences were detected in about 55% of the 18 coeliac lamina propria samples but in only 1 of 6 controls. TRB and TRG repertoires of active coeliac intraepithelial and lamina propria samples showed lower clonality than controls, suggesting recruitment of diverse T cells. Separating intraepithelial cells from lamina propria cells did not give high-purity fractions, so cross-contamination between the two compartments may have occurred.

To prepare the library, the immunoSEQ multiplex PCR assay was applied. The TR loci were subjected to amplification by multiplexed PCR, for which V gene segments served as targets of the forward primers and J gene segments as targets of the reverse primers. The amplified CDR3 regions were sequenced using the Illumina HiSeq System. The authors' analysis ran thus. Closely related reads were merged with a nearest-neighbour algorithm so that PCR and sequencing errors were removed and data were collapsed into unique sequences. Repertoires were summarised by clonality and by T cell density, defined as TR molecules per amount of genomic DNA input. CDR3 amino acid sequences present in at least 80% of unsorted samples were defined as public TRs, and these public TRs were then tested for differential abundance between coeliac and control samples. Every lamina propria sample was checked against a list of 218 published gliadin-specific TRB sequences. Differences in clonality and density between disease groups were tested by Kruskal-Wallis tests, followed by Dunn post-tests. The immuneACCESS repertoire file appears here via TCRdb, limited to in-frame rearrangements. These files lack a portion of the clones; in checked studies, under half of the deficit traces to unresolved V genes, and the cause of the others is not known. V, J and clone size reflect that table, while D and trimming were determined from the DNA. Recorded for this sample are thousands of clones; around 68% of them occurred a single time. The ten largest account for 15% to 20% of the sample.

Aliquots of some 500,000 cells were frozen in DMSO/FBS in liquid nitrogen, and one aliquot per fraction was used for sequencing. Every one of the 30 study patients had an endoscopy and a small intestinal biopsy. Once intraepithelial cells had been isolated, the leftover biopsy tissue was digested with collagenase to release lamina propria cells. Genomic DNA was extracted from frozen unsorted cell fractions using the Qiagen DNeasy blood extraction kit. The clonotype originates from a man aged 55 to 69 with celiac disease on a gluten-free diet. Sequences were obtained from lymphocytes from the gut lamina propria. What this sample's cell subset or site label stands for: lamina propria cell (LPC) fraction of small intestinal biopsy. The chain couples TRBV27 to TRBJ1-2; no D gene call is confident. The nucleotides read TGTGCCAGCGCCGGCGGGGAGGGCTACACCTTC. It is translated as CASAGGEGYTF.